Sequencing of this T cell receptor beta chain was carried out in a study of blood T cell repertoires in COVID-19. The V and J ends lost 9 bases and 0 bases respectively, with 11 bases between them. From germline, CDR1 is ENHRY and CDR2 SYGVKD. The CDR3 sequence is 13 residues long. Data came from immunoSEQ multiplex PCR; TCRdb stores just in-frame clones and leaves some out. The sample carries under 500,000 clones, 70% to 90% recorded once. This chain uses TRBV10-3 with TRBJ2-5, with D possibly TRBD2 on 5 matching bases. The receptor was derived from a woman aged 18-29 years with acute COVID-19. Sequenced material: PBMCs or T cells enriched from blood (not recorded which). The CDR3 here is CAIASRDQETQYF. The CDR3 nucleotides read TGTGCCATTGCCTCGAGGGACCAAGAGACCCAGTACTTC.